The entry that follows covers one T cell receptor beta chain sequence. Antigen: not known. This sample was included in a study of long-term antiretroviral therapy in people with HIV. The authors ran the immunoSEQ assay, v3.0, at survey level. The assay was immunoSEQ multiplex PCR, and TCRdb's table has in-frame clones only and misses some. The sample carries 30,000 or so clones, roughly 97% recorded once. The CDR3 runs 15 residues. Looked up from germline, CDR1 is SGHRS and CDR2 is YFSETQ. With 3 bases clipped from V and 6 bases from J, the junction kept 7 bases outside the gene matches. Study-wide findings and caveats: Against controls, HIV repertoires showed narrower ranges of CDR3 length. Patients on ART gained diversity, which nonetheless stayed below transplant donor controls. Blood dating 2004 to 2017 may reflect older ART regimens.

Source: unsorted PBMCs, taken 7.6 years after starting antiretroviral therapy. This clonotype originated in a man between 25 and 39 years old with HIV. The chain is built from TRBV5-1 and TRBJ2-2; 8 nucleotides line up with TRBD1. Here the CDR3 DNA reads TGCGCCAGCAGCTGGCTTGGACAGGGTCCCGGGGAGCTGTTTTTT. It translates to CASSWLGQGPGELFF.